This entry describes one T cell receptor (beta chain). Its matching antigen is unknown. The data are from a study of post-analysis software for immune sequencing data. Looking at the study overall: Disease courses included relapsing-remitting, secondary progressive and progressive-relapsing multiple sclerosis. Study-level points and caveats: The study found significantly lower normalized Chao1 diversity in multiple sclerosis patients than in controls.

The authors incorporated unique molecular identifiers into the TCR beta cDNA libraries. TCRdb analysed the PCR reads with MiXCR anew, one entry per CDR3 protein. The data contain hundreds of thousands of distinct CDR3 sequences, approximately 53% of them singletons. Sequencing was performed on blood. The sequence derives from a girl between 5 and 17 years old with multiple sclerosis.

The chain's CDR3 is CSPTGGSEQFF. The CDR3 nucleotides are TGCAGTCCCACAGGAGGGAGTGAGCAGTTCTTC. This rearrangement joins TRBV20-1 to TRBJ2-1, with a possible D match to TRBD2 (6 bases). Germline values: CDR1 DFQATT, CDR2 SNEGSKA (reference sequence). The CDR3 covers 11 residues. V was cut by 8 bases and J by 9 bases, with 14 bases left in between.